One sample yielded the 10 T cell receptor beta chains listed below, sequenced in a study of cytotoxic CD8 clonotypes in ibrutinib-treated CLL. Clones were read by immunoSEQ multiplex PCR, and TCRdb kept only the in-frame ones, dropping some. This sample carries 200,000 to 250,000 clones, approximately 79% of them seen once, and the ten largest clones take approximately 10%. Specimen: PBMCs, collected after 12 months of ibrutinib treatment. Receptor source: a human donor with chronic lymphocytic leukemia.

CDR3 residues: CASSFGGANVLTF. DNA for the CDR3: TGTGCCAGCAGTTTCGGGGGGGCCAACGTCCTGACTTTC. The chain couples TRBV28 to TRBJ2-6; D gene ambiguous. V lost 3 bases to trimming and J lost 4 bases, with 4 bases between them. Germline loops: CDR1 MDHEN, CDR2 SYDVKM. There are 13 residues in the CDR3.

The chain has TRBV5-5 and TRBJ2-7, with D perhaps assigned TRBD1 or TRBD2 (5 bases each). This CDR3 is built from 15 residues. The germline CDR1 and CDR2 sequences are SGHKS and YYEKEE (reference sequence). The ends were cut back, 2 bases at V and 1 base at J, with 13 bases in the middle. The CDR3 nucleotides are TGTGCCAGCAGCTTCGCTCGGGACGGTTCCTACGAGCAGTACTTC. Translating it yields CASSFARDGSYEQYF.

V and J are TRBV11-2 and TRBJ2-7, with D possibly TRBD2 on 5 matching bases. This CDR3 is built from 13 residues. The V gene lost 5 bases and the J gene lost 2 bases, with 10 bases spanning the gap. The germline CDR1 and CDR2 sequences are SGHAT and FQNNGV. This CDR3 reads CASSPRDPYEQYF. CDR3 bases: TGTGCCAGCAGCCCCCGGGATCCCTACGAGCAGTACTTC.

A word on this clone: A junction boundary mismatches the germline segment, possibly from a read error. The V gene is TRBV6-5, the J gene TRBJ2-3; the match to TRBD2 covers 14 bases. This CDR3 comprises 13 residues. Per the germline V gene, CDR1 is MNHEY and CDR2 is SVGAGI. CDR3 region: CASSRTSGGPGDF. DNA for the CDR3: TGTGCCAGCAGTCGGACTAGCGGGGGGCCCGGCGATTTT.

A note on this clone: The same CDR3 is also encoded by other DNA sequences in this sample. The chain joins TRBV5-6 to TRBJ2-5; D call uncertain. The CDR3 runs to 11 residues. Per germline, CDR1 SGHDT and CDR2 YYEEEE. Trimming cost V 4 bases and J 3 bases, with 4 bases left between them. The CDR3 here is CASSREETQYF. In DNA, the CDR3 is TGTGCCAGCAGCCGGGAAGAGACCCAGTACTTC.

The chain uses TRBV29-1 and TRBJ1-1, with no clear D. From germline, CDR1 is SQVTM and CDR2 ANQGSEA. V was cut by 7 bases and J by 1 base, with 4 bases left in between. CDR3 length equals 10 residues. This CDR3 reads CSASNTEAFF. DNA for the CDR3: TGCAGCGCCTCGAACACTGAAGCTTTCTTT.

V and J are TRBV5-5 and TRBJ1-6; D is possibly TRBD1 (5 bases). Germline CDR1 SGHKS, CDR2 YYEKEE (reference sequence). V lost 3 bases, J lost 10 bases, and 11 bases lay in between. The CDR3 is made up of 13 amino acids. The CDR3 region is CASSYEGRSPLHF. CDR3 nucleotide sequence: TGTGCCAGCAGCTATGAGGGGCGGTCACCCCTCCACTTT.

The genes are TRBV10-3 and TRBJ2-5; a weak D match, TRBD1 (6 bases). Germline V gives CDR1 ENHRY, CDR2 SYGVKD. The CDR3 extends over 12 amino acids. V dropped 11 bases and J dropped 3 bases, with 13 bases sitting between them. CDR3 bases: TGTGCCGTTGGACAGCCAGAAGAGACCCAGTACTTC. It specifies CAVGQPEETQYF.

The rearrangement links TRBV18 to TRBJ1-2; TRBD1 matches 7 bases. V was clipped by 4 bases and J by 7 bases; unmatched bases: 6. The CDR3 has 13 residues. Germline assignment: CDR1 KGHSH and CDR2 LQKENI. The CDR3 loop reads CASSQTGYGGYTF. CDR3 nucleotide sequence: TGTGCCAGCTCACAGACAGGGTACGGTGGCTACACCTTC.

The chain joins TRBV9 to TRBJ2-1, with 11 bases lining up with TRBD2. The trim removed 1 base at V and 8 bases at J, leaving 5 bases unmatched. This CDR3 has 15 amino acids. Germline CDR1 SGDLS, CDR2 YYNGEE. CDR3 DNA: TGTGCCAGCAGCGTAATAACTAGCGGGAGCGATGAGCAGTTCTTC. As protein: CASSVITSGSDEQFF.